This T cell receptor (beta chain) stems from a study of blood T cell repertoires in COVID-19. At the level of the study: The United States, Italy and Spain provided the acute and convalescent COVID-19 samples.

V was clipped by 3 bases and J by 2 bases; unmatched bases: 1. CDR1 LNHDA and CDR2 SQIVND come from the germline V gene (reference sequence). CDR3 length: 14 residues. Clones were sequenced by immunoSEQ multiplex PCR, and TCRdb holds only the in-frame ones, with some missing. The data hold about 210,000 clones, with more than 75% observed a single time. Details on this clone: At the DNA level, this CDR3 is encoded by other sequences in the same sample as well.

This TCR was sampled from a woman aged 40 to 49 with acute or convalescent COVID-19. J is TRBJ1-5 and V is TRBV19; 7 bases line up with TRBD1. The sample consisted of peripheral blood. CDR3 in DNA: TGTGCCAGTAGTATTACAGGGGGCAATCAGCCCCAGCATTTT. Its translation: CASSITGGNQPQHF.